This T cell receptor (beta chain) was captured in a study of CD8 T cells in ankylosing spondylitis. Regarding the study as a whole: Several highly homologous variants made up a TCR beta motif, and this motif appeared characteristic of ankylosing spondylitis blood.

In this sample, this clonotype turned up many times. Its cognate antigen is unknown. V lost 5 bases and J 8 bases, leaving 16 bases between the germline ends. Germline V gene data show CDR1 as DFQATT and CDR2 as SNEGSKA (reference sequence). CDR3 length: 13 amino acids. The TCR beta libraries were generated through quantitative 5'-RACE incorporating molecular barcodes. Via MiXCR, TCRdb re-called the 5' RACE reads, giving one row per CDR3 protein. This sample has about 750,000 distinct CDR3 sequences, with around 20% found just once. This TCR was sampled from a male donor with ankylosing spondylitis. Source material: blood, either unsorted or a sorted T cell fraction (not recorded which). The chain is built from TRBV20-1 and TRBJ2-1; perhaps TRBD1 as D (6 bases). In DNA form, the CDR3 reads TGCAGTGCTCCTCTGTACAGGGCCCATGAGCAGTTCTTC. Translation gives CSAPLYRAHEQFF.